Below are 13 T cell receptor beta chains sequenced from a single sample in a study of blood T cells in healthy people across ages. Primed by a sample-barcoded 5' primer and a J-beta primer mix, a second PCR proceeded for roughly 7 to 11 cycles. TCRdb recomputed calls from the 5' RACE reads with MiXCR, one row per CDR3 protein. This table holds over 1.5 million distinct CDR3 sequences, around 48% found once. Sample: blood. The receptor source for this set is a woman aged 40 to 50 in good health.

This clonotype was observed a few times. V is TRBV5-1 and J is TRBJ2-7, with D possibly being TRBD1 (5 bases). CDR3 length: 14 residues. CDR1 and CDR2 (germline): SGHRS, YFSETQ. The ends were cut back, 3 bases at V and 2 bases at J, with 12 bases in the middle. CDR3 loop: CASSSRQPPYEQYF. CDR3 sequence (DNA): TGCGCCAGCAGCTCCCGACAGCCACCCTACGAGCAGTACTTC.

The chain combines TRBV29-1 with TRBJ2-3, with D tentatively TRBD2 (6 bases). CDR3 length: 12 amino acids. V gave up 7 bases and J gave up 3 bases, with 11 bases separating them. Germline loops: CDR1 SQVTM, CDR2 ANQGSEA. The DNA for the CDR3 is TGCAGCGCTATTGCGGGAACAGATACGCAGTATTTT. It yields the protein CSAIAGTDTQYF.

This clonotype was recorded only once. This chain connects TRBV2 to TRBJ1-5; 8 bases match TRBD1. The CDR3 extends over 14 amino acids. Germline lookup yields CDR1 SNHLY and CDR2 FYNNEI. Trimming took 7 bases from V and 3 from J; bases not matched to a gene: 5. CDR3 coding DNA: TGTGCCAGCAACCAGGGGGCTGACAATCAGCCCCAGCATTTT. Encoded protein: CASNQGADNQPQHF.

This rearrangement joins TRBV4-2 to TRBJ2-3; the D is unclear. Trimming shortened V by 1 base and J by 4 bases, and 12 bases separated the two germline ends. The CDR3 has 15 amino acids. CDR1 and CDR2 from the germline V gene are LGHNA and YNFKEQ. CDR3 region: CASSQASGPPDTQYF. For the CDR3, the DNA is TGTGCCAGCAGCCAAGCATCGGGCCCCCCAGATACGCAGTATTTT.

This rearrangement joins TRBV13 to TRBJ2-5, with D possibly being TRBD1 (5 bases). The DNA end lines up better with TRBJ2-7; the J call may be wrong. Germline CDR1 reads PRHDT; CDR2 reads FYEKMQ (reference sequence). The CDR3 contains 12 residues. This CDR3 reads CASSVDSSEQYF. The CDR3 coding sequence is TGTGCCAGCAGCGTAGACAGCAGCGAGCAGTACTTC.

The chain is built from TRBV20-1 and TRBJ2-3; TRBD2 agrees at 8 bases. The CDR3 spans 15 residues. Unmatched junction bases numbered 4, after V lost 0 bases and J lost 2 bases. Germline CDR1 and CDR2: DFQATT and SNEGSKA (reference sequence). CDR3 sequence: CSARDGGGNTDTQYF. In DNA form, the CDR3 reads TGCAGTGCTAGAGATGGCGGGGGGAACACAGATACGCAGTATTTT.

This clonotype occurred a few times. For the CDR3, the DNA is TGCGCCAGCAGCCATCCGGAGCGGGGGGCCCTTCGGGAGACCCAGTACTTC. Residues: CASSHPERGALRETQYF. The V gene is TRBV4-1, the J gene TRBJ2-5, with 9 bases that match TRBD2. CDR3 length: 17 amino acids. The junction had 13 bases not matched to a gene; V was cut back by 3 bases and J by 5 bases. The germline V gene encodes CDR1 MGHRA and CDR2 YSYEKL.

Worth noting for this clonotype: An end of the junction does not agree with germline; a read error may underlie this. V usage is TRBV10-3 and J usage is TRBJ1-2; D not resolved. The V gene's germline CDR1 is ENHRY and CDR2 SYGVKD. CDR3 length: 13 residues. For the CDR3, the DNA is TGTGCCATCAGTGAGGACGGGAACTGTGGCTACACCTTC. Its protein product is CAISEDGNCGYTF.

The chain joins TRBV12-3 or TRBV12-4 to TRBJ1-2; D is unresolved. Trimming pared 5 bases from V and 2 bases from J, leaving 12 bases between. The CDR3 spans 14 residues. CDR3 sequence reads: CASSKGMFNYGYTF. DNA for the CDR3: TGTGCCAGCAGTAAGGGAATGTTCAACTATGGCTACACCTTC.

The chain is built from TRBV7-6 and TRBJ1-4, with a tentative D call TRBD1 (6 bases). V dropped 5 bases and J dropped 8 bases, with 18 bases sitting between them. Germline V gene sequence: CDR1 SGHVS, CDR2 FNYEAQ. The CDR3 runs to 15 residues. In DNA, the CDR3 is TGTGCCAGCAGCCCTACCCGGGGCCAGGGGGAAAAACTGTTTTTT. Protein product: CASSPTRGQGEKLFF. Using reference TRBV7-6 and TRBJ1-4 for the parts outside the CDR3, the full variable domain is GAGVSQSPRYKVTKRGQDVALRCDPISGHVSLYWYRQALGQGPEFLTYFNYEAQQDKSGLPNDRFSAERPEGSISTLTIQRTEQRDSAMYRCASSPTRGQGEKLFFGSGTQLSVL.

This clonotype was counted once. This sequence joins TRBV6-5 and TRBJ1-2; D remains unclear. Germline loops: CDR1 MNHEY, CDR2 SVGAGI. The CDR3 loop spans 13 amino acids. V lost 0 bases to trimming and J lost 4 bases, with 6 bases between them. The CDR3 nucleotides read TGTGCCAGCAGTTACTCGAAGATCTATGGCTACACCTTC. This encodes CASSYSKIYGYTF.

The rearrangement uses TRBV3-1 and TRBJ2-7; a weak D match, TRBD1 (6 bases). Germline assignment: CDR1 LGHDT and CDR2 YNNKEL (reference sequence). This CDR3 has 16 amino acids. With 2 bases removed from V and 5 bases from J, the gap between germline ends came to 19 bases. The chain's CDR3 is CASSQQIPEGVHEQYF. The CDR3 region has the DNA TGTGCCAGCAGCCAACAGATCCCAGAGGGGGTCCACGAGCAGTACTTC.

CDR3 sequence reads: CATNAGTGEETQYF. CDR3 nucleotide sequence: TGTGCCACCAACGCCGGGACAGGGGAAGAGACCCAGTACTTC. V is TRBV15 and J is TRBJ2-5; 10 bases line up with TRBD1. Germline CDR1 reads LNHNV; CDR2 reads YYDKDF (reference sequence). Trimming took 7 bases from V and 3 from J; bases not matched to a gene: 5. The CDR3 has 14 amino acids.